This T cell receptor beta chain was identified during a study of glioma-infiltrating T cells after dendritic cell vaccination. Looking at the study overall: Three intradermal dendritic cell vaccine injections were given every two weeks.

TCRB CDR3 was amplified from 2 ug genomic DNA or less. Sequencing used immunoSEQ multiplex PCR; TCRdb keeps in-frame clones, though not all of them. This table has under 100,000 clones, approximately 80% appearing once. CDR1 SEHNR and CDR2 FQNEAQ come from the germline V gene (reference sequence). With 4 bases removed from V and 8 bases from J, the gap between germline ends came to 8 bases. The CDR3 is 12 amino acids. Concerning this clone itself: Antigen: not known.

Findings of the study overall: Higher pretreatment TIL content predicted longer progression-free time and survival.

The chain recombines TRBV7-9 with TRBJ2-2; D might be TRBD1 (5 bases). This material consisted of blood, taken before dendritic cell vaccination. The source is a human donor with glioblastoma. CDR3 region: CASSSGLGELFF. The CDR3, as DNA: TGTGCCAGCAGCTCAGGGTTAGGGGAGCTGTTTTTT.